The next 15 T cell receptor beta chains were all read from a single sample in a study of blood T cell repertoires in COVID-19. Profiled with immunoSEQ multiplex PCR; TCRdb holds only in-frame clones, not every one. The top ten hold roughly 1.7% of the sample, which has about 150,000 clones, around 79% seen once. Material: peripheral blood. The receptor source for this set is a man older than 75 with acute or convalescent COVID-19.

This chain links TRBV5-5 with TRBJ2-1, with 11 bases fitting TRBD2. Losses at the gene ends were 2 bases for V and 4 bases for J; bases not matched to a gene: 2. Germline CDR1 reads SGHKS; CDR2 reads YYEKEE (reference sequence). The CDR3 length is 15 residues. The CDR3 nucleotides read TGTGCCAGCAGCTTTAGCGGGGGGGCATACAATGAGCAGTTCTTC. It specifies CASSFSGGAYNEQFF.

This chain links TRBV7-2 with TRBJ2-3; 9 bases line up with TRBD2. CDR1 is SGHTA and CDR2 is FQGNSA in the germline V gene. The length of the CDR3 is 15 residues. V gave up 4 bases and J gave up 3 bases; unmatched junction bases: 5. The CDR3 spells CASSWSAGGTDTQYF. The CDR3 DNA reads TGTGCCAGCAGCTGGTCAGCGGGGGGAACAGATACGCAGTATTTT.

The chain couples TRBV10-3 to TRBJ1-4; no firm D call. Trimming stripped 2 bases from V and 4 bases from J, with 8 bases between. The length of the CDR3 is 14 residues. CDR1 is ENHRY, CDR2 SYGVKD, per germline. CDR3 coding DNA: TGTGCCATCAGTGAGACTGCCCATAATGAAAAACTGTTTTTT. Amino acid sequence: CAISETAHNEKLFF.

V is TRBV9 and J is TRBJ2-1; a possible D gene is TRBD2 (5 bases). The germline CDR1 and CDR2 sequences are SGDLS and YYNGEE. CDR3 length: 14 amino acids. V was shortened by 0 bases and J by 4 bases, with 8 bases between the two germline ends. CDR3 DNA: TGTGCCAGCAGCGTAGGAAGCGGTTACAATGAGCAGTTCTTC. Protein: CASSVGSGYNEQFF.

This sequence joins TRBV6-5 and TRBJ2-7; D might be TRBD1 (10 bases). Deletions cut 9 bases from V and 6 bases from J, with 21 bases between. Germline CDR1 is MNHEY and CDR2 is SVGAGI. The CDR3 has 14 amino acids. CDR3 protein: CARAGGQGRSEQYV. DNA for the CDR3: TGTGCCAGAGCGGGGGGACAGGGGAGAAGCGAGCAGTACGTC.

The chain employs TRBV11-2 and TRBJ2-5; TRBD1 agrees at 7 bases. The CDR3 extends over 14 amino acids. Trimming at V came to 5 bases and at J to 2 bases, leaving 5 bases not matched to a gene. CDR1 is SGHAT, CDR2 FQNNGV, per germline. CDR3 bases: TGTGCCAGCAGCATCCGACAGGGTCAAGAGACCCAGTACTTC. Translation gives CASSIRQGQETQYF.

The J gene is TRBJ2-5, the V gene TRBV7-6, with 8 nucleotides matching TRBD1. This CDR3 is 14 amino acids long. Germline CDR1 is SGHVS and CDR2 is FNYEAQ. Unmatched junction bases numbered 4, after V lost 4 bases and J lost 3 bases. This CDR3 reads CASSYGQGEETQYF. The CDR3 DNA reads as TGTGCCAGCAGCTACGGACAGGGAGAAGAGACCCAGTACTTC.

In this sample, this clone turned up once. The V and J genes are TRBV6-5 and TRBJ2-5; the D gene is possibly TRBD2 (6 bases). Germline lookup yields CDR1 MNHEY and CDR2 SVGAGI. Trimming cost V 0 bases and J 1 base, with 9 bases left between them. CDR3 length equals 15 residues. The CDR3 sequence is CASSYSGLSQETQYF. The CDR3 bases are TGTGCCAGCAGTTACTCCGGACTATCCCAAGAGACCCAGTACTTC.

This chain joins TRBV6-1 and TRBJ1-2; 10 nucleotides line up with TRBD1. J gave up 8 bases and V 3 bases, and 9 bases lay outside the gene matches. Germline CDR1 is MNHNS and CDR2 is SASEGT. This CDR3 contains 15 residues. CDR3 loop: CASSEEGTGAGGYTF. CDR3 coding DNA: TGTGCCAGCAGTGAGGAGGGGACAGGGGCAGGGGGCTACACCTTC.

The chain recombines TRBV4-2 with TRBJ2-1; 8 bases agree with TRBD2. J was trimmed by 3 bases and V by 5 bases; bases with no gene match: 6. The CDR3 totals 15 residues. Germline V lookup: CDR1 LGHNA, CDR2 YNFKEQ. The CDR3 region has the DNA TGTGCCAGCAGCGGATCGGGGGGGGACTACAATGAGCAGTTCTTC. This sequence encodes CASSGSGGDYNEQFF.

The chain couples TRBV3-1 (or the pseudogene TRBV3-2) to TRBJ1-5; no firm D call. Looked up from germline, CDR1 is LGHDT and CDR2 is YNNKEL (reference sequence). V lost 1 base, J lost 4 bases, and 8 bases lay in between. The CDR3 totals 14 residues. The CDR3 sequence is CASSQAQENQPQHF. The DNA of the CDR3 is TGTGCCAGCAGCCAAGCGCAGGAAAATCAGCCCCAGCATTTT.

The rearrangement links TRBV14 to TRBJ1-6; TRBD1 matches at 9 bases. Germline V CDR1 and CDR2: SGHDN, FVKESK. This CDR3 is 14 amino acids long. The ends lost 6 bases at V and 5 bases at J; junction bases unmatched: 2. In nucleotides, the CDR3 is TGTGCCAGCAGGCGGACAGGGGATAATTCACCCCTCCACTTT. Its translation: CASRRTGDNSPLHF.

The chain's CDR3 is CASRKQGSTDTQYF. In DNA form, the CDR3 reads TGTGCCAGCAGGAAACAGGGGAGCACAGATACGCAGTATTTT. This chain connects TRBV7-9 to TRBJ2-3, with TRBD1 matching over 7 bases. The CDR3 length is 14 residues. With V trimmed by 6 bases and J by 0 bases, 3 bases remained unmatched. Per germline, CDR1 SEHNR and CDR2 FQNEAQ (reference sequence). The entire variable domain, with the rest obtained from reference TRBV7-9 and TRBJ2-3, is as follows: DTGVSQNPRHKITKRGQNVTFRCDPISEHNRLYWYRQTLGQGPEFLTYFQNEAQLEKSRLLSDRFSAERPKGSFSTLEIQRTEQGDSAMYLCASRKQGSTDTQYFGPGTRLTVL.

The chain recombines TRBV3-1 (or the pseudogene TRBV3-2) with TRBJ2-3; no firm D call. V was cut by 0 bases and J by 6 bases, with 4 bases left in between. This CDR3 contains 12 residues. Germline V CDR1 and CDR2: LGHDT, YNNKEL (reference sequence). CDR3 sequence reads: CASSQDSDTQYF. For the CDR3, the DNA is TGTGCCAGCAGCCAAGACTCGGATACGCAGTATTTT.

This chain joins TRBV11-2 and TRBJ2-5; 8 nucleotides agree with TRBD1. The germline V gene has CDR1 SGHAT and CDR2 FQNNGV. The J segment lost 5 bases and the V segment lost 5 bases, leaving 7 bases of the junction unmatched. The CDR3 loop spans 14 amino acids. CDR3 bases: TGTGCCAGCAGCGGCCCAGGGGGCCTGGAGACCCAGTACTTC. Its protein product is CASSGPGGLETQYF.